Each of the 17 T cell receptor beta chains below was sequenced from the same sample in a study of blood T cell repertoires in COVID-19. Only in-frame clones appear in the TCRdb table, and some are missing; sequencing was by immunoSEQ multiplex PCR. The data show around 160,000 clones, about four fifths seen once. Sequenced: peripheral blood. Source of these receptors: an elderly woman with acute or convalescent COVID-19.

The chain combines TRBV5-4 with TRBJ1-2; 8 bases are a match to TRBD1. The CDR3 extends over 16 amino acids. Germline CDR1 reads SGHNT; CDR2 reads YYREEE (reference sequence). Unmatched junction bases numbered 10, after V lost 4 bases and J lost 2 bases. CDR3 residues: CASSTLDRVENYGYTF. In DNA form, the CDR3 reads TGTGCCAGCAGCACCTTGGACAGGGTGGAGAACTATGGCTACACCTTC.

The V and J genes are TRBV29-1 and TRBJ1-2; 12 bases line up with TRBD1. Germline CDR1 SQVTM, CDR2 ANQGSEA. Losses at the gene ends were 0 bases for V and 8 bases for J; bases not matched to a gene: 4. The CDR3 runs to 14 residues. The CDR3, as DNA: TGCAGCGTTGAAGATCTAGGGACAGGGGGCGGCTACACCTTC. Translating it yields CSVEDLGTGGGYTF.

J is TRBJ1-2 and V is TRBV30, with D maybe TRBD1 (6 bases). Between the trimmed V and J ends, which lost 2 bases and 3 bases, there was a span of 16 bases. This CDR3 spans 15 amino acids. CDR1 and CDR2 (germline): GTSNPN, SVGIG (reference sequence). The CDR3 protein is CAWSTAQGRYYGYTF. DNA for the CDR3: TGTGCCTGGAGTACCGCACAGGGAAGGTACTATGGCTACACCTTC.

The chain has TRBV12-1 and TRBJ2-1; the table's D call TRBD1 went unverified against the DNA. TRBV12-1 is listed as a pseudogene. This CDR3 contains 17 residues. CDR3 coding DNA: TGTGCCAGCAGCTCTAGACAGGGAGAGAGGTCCTACAATGAGCAGTTCTTC. It specifies CASSSRQGERSYNEQFF.

This chain links TRBV19 with TRBJ1-1; D possibly corresponds to TRBD1 (5 bases). Germline values: CDR1 LNHDA, CDR2 SQIVND (reference sequence). With 4 bases removed from V and 1 base from J, the gap between germline ends came to 10 bases. The CDR3 is made up of 14 amino acids. CDR3 bases: TGTGCCAGTAGTACCGGCAGGGCGAACACTGAAGCTTTCTTT. Residues: CASSTGRANTEAFF.

This clone showed up just a few times. This rearrangement joins TRBV7-2 to TRBJ1-1; 8 bases agree with TRBD1. Germline values: CDR1 SGHTA, CDR2 FQGNSA. Trimming took 6 bases from V and 1 from J; bases not matched to a gene: 4. The CDR3 is 14 amino acids. CDR3 nucleotides: TGTGCCAGCAGTCGTGACAGGGGGAACACTGAAGCTTTCTTT. Translating it yields CASSRDRGNTEAFF.

The J gene is TRBJ1-5, the V gene TRBV29-1; 8 bases are a match to TRBD1. This CDR3 is 13 amino acids long. V lost 0 bases and J lost 6; bases outside the gene matches: 1. Germline CDR1 reads SQVTM; CDR2 reads ANQGSEA. The CDR3 region has the DNA TGCAGCGTTGAAGAACAGGGGGGTCAGCCCCAGCATTTT. It translates to CSVEEQGGQPQHF. Full variable domain (remainder filled in from reference TRBV29-1 and TRBJ1-5): SAVISQKPSRDICQRGTSLTIQCQVDSQVTMMFWYRQQPGQSLTLIATANQGSEATYESGFVIDKFPISRPNLTFSTLTVSNMSPEDSSIYLCSVEEQGGQPQHFGDGTRLSIL.

The chain carries TRBV6-6 and TRBJ1-2; D not certain. The V gene lost 2 bases and the J gene lost 0 bases, with 10 bases spanning the gap. CDR1 and CDR2 from the germline V gene are MNHNY and SVGAGI (reference sequence). CDR3 length: 15 residues. The CDR3 nucleotides are TGTGCCAGCAGTTACGGGCAGACCACTAACTATGGCTACACCTTC. Translated: CASSYGQTTNYGYTF.

This clone occurred once. The V call is TRBV3-1 (or the pseudogene TRBV3-2), the J call TRBJ2-1; 14 bases line up with TRBD2. Looked up from germline, CDR1 is LGHDT and CDR2 is YNNKEL (reference sequence). Trimming at V came to 4 bases and at J to 7 bases, leaving 6 bases not matched to a gene. The length of the CDR3 is 16 residues. The DNA for the CDR3 is TGTGCCAGCAGCCTAGGACTAGCGGGGGGCCAGAATGAGCAGTTCTTC. Translated: CASSLGLAGGQNEQFF.

The chain combines TRBV5-1 with TRBJ2-5; D call uncertain. Germline CDR1 reads SGHRS; CDR2 reads YFSETQ. CDR3 length: 15 residues. The ends were cut back, 0 bases at V and 5 bases at J, with 14 bases in the middle. The DNA of the CDR3 is TGCGCCAGCAGCTTGGACAGCCCCAGGTGGGAGACCCAGTACTTC. Translation gives CASSLDSPRWETQYF. Together with reference TRBV5-1 and TRBJ2-5, the CDR3 gives the full variable domain: KAGVTQTPRYLIKTRGQQVTLSCSPISGHRSVSWYQQTPGQGLQFLFEYFSETQRNKGNFPGRFSGRQFSNSRSEMNVSTLELGDSALYLCASSLDSPRWETQYFGPGTRLLVL.

This clone showed up just once. The rearrangement links TRBV5-6 to TRBJ2-3, with 7 bases lining up with TRBD1. Germline CDR1 reads SGHDT; CDR2 reads YYEEEE. The CDR3 totals 15 residues. V shed 0 bases and J 4 bases; nucleotides not matched to a gene: 5. CDR3 protein: CASSLGGGWADTQYF. The CDR3 nucleotides read TGTGCCAGCAGCTTGGGAGGGGGCTGGGCAGATACGCAGTATTTT.

CDR3 sequence: CSARAPGGQGARTEAFF. CDR3 sequence (DNA): TGCAGCGCCAGGGCTCCAGGCGGACAGGGGGCGCGGACTGAAGCTTTCTTT. The chain links TRBV29-1 to TRBJ1-1; 11 bases match TRBD1. Germline-derived CDR1 and CDR2 are SQVTM and ANQGSEA. The CDR3 has 17 amino acids. J was trimmed by 5 bases and V by 7 bases; bases with no gene match: 18.

V and J are TRBV5-1 and TRBJ2-5; the D gene is possibly TRBD1 (5 bases). V lost 0 bases and J lost 0, with 15 bases in between. The germline V gene encodes CDR1 SGHRS and CDR2 YFSETQ. The CDR3 extends over 17 amino acids. The CDR3 region has the DNA TGCGCCAGCAGCTTGGACTCCAGGGCTTCGTACCAAGAGACCCAGTACTTC. It codes for CASSLDSRASYQETQYF. The full variable domain, completed using reference TRBV5-1 and TRBJ2-5, is KAGVTQTPRYLIKTRGQQVTLSCSPISGHRSVSWYQQTPGQGLQFLFEYFSETQRNKGNFPGRFSGRQFSNSRSEMNVSTLELGDSALYLCASSLDSRASYQETQYFGPGTRLLVL.

This chain uses TRBV7-9 with TRBJ2-7; tentatively, D is TRBD1 (6 bases). The CDR3 covers 15 residues. Trimming shortened V by 5 bases and J by 3 bases, and 17 bases separated the two germline ends. CDR1 is SEHNR, CDR2 FQNEAQ, per germline (reference sequence). CDR3 amino acids: CASSPGHSLLYEQYF. The CDR3, as DNA: TGTGCCAGCAGCCCGGGACATTCCCTCCTCTACGAGCAGTACTTC.

The CDR3 DNA is TGCGCCAGCAGCGGCCACAGGGGGCGCGGCTATGGCTACACCTTC. It specifies CASSGHRGRGYGYTF. This sequence joins TRBV4-1 and TRBJ1-2; TRBD1 matches at 9 bases. The CDR3 covers 15 residues. Germline V gene lookup returns CDR1 MGHRA and CDR2 YSYEKL. Trimming took 5 bases from V and 4 from J; bases not matched to a gene: 8.

This clone was observed a single time. V is TRBV6-5 and J is TRBJ1-1; a weak D match, TRBD1 (6 bases). This CDR3 comprises 13 residues. Between the trimmed V and J ends, which lost 6 bases and 6 bases, there was a span of 14 bases. CDR1 MNHEY and CDR2 SVGAGI come from the germline V gene. The chain's CDR3 is CASSGGGLPEAFF. In DNA form, the CDR3 reads TGTGCCAGCAGCGGCGGGGGGCTGCCTGAAGCTTTCTTT.

The chain is built from TRBV10-3 and TRBJ2-1, with a possible D match to TRBD2 (6 bases). The CDR3 is made up of 15 amino acids. Germline lookup yields CDR1 ENHRY and CDR2 SYGVKD. V lost 6 bases, J lost 6 bases, and 18 bases lay in between. CDR3 residues: CAISDPAGLGNEQFF. DNA for the CDR3: TGTGCCATCAGCGACCCGGCGGGGTTGGGCAATGAGCAGTTCTTC.